This T cell receptor (beta chain) was identified during a study of regulatory T cells in long-lasting Graves disease. To make TCR beta libraries, researchers used iRepertoire HTBI primers and Arm-PCR of CDR3 regions. A single record per CDR3 protein comes from TCRdb applying MiXCR to the multiplex PCR reads. The sample holds around 400,000 distinct CDR3 sequences; around 20% are singletons and the top ten take approximately 28%. In germline, CDR1 is SGHRS, CDR2 YFSETQ. CDR3 length equals 13 residues. This clonotype appeared many times. Its target is not known. The junction shows a germline mismatch at one end, possibly a read error. Study-level results: Newly diagnosed Graves' patients exceeded persistent ones in TCR diversity.

Time point here: persistent/refractory GD, antithyroid drugs over 5 years with positive TRAb. With RNA extracted from PBMCs as input, the TCR library was made. The sequencing here drew on peripheral blood mononuclear cells (PBMCs), taken when the disease was refractory, from a patient treated with antithyroid drugs. The chain uses TRBV5-1 and TRBJ2-7; maybe TRBD1 (5 bases). The receptor was isolated from a female donor with Graves disease. This chain's CDR3 is CASSLGRAYEQYF. The CDR3 bases are TGTGCCAGCAGCTTGGGCAGGGCTTACGAGCAGTACTTC. The variable domain in full, completed from reference TRBV5-1 and TRBJ2-7, reads KAGVTQTPRYLIKTRGQQVTLSCSPISGHRSVSWYQQTPGQGLQFLFEYFSETQRNKGNFPGRFSGRQFSNSRSEMNVSTLELGDSALYLCASSLGRAYEQYFGPGTRLTVT.